The 26 T cell receptor beta chains below come from one sample, sequenced in a study of shared clonotypes between healthy human individuals. Assay used: immunoSEQ multiplex PCR; TCRdb lists only in-frame clones, some missing. Counted here are some 2,000,000 clones, 90% to 95% occurring once; the ten biggest clones make up 0.13%. The sample comprised naive CD4+ T cells sorted from blood. Subset here: CD45RA+ positively selected. The receptors were gathered from a man in his late teens or twenties in good health.

The chain has TRBV6-5 and TRBJ1-2; TRBD1 is a possible D gene (5 bases). The CDR3 totals 15 residues. Germline V lookup: CDR1 MNHEY, CDR2 SVGAGI. Trimming removed 5 bases at V and 0 bases at J, with 13 bases between. In DNA, the CDR3 is TGTGCCAGCAGTCCCGGGACGGCTACTAACTATGGCTACACCTTC. It translates to CASSPGTATNYGYTF.

This clone was picked up one time. The rearrangement joins TRBV7-8 to TRBJ2-7; D could derive from TRBD1 or TRBD2 (5 bases each). CDR3 length equals 16 residues. Germline assignment: CDR1 SGHVS and CDR2 FQNEAQ. Trimming shortened V by 1 base and J by 0 bases, and 13 bases separated the two germline ends. DNA of the CDR3: TGTGCCAGCAGCTTAGGGGACCCAAGGAGCTCCTACGAGCAGTACTTC. Residues: CASSLGDPRSSYEQYF.

This clone came up once. V usage is TRBV28 and J usage is TRBJ2-3; the D is unclear. CDR1 is MDHEN, CDR2 SYDVKM, per germline. The CDR3 spans 13 residues. The V end was cut by 2 bases, the J end by 3 bases, with 6 bases between. The CDR3 is CASSLMWTDTQYF. Here the CDR3 DNA reads TGTGCCAGCAGTTTAATGTGGACAGATACGCAGTATTTT.

This clone is a singleton in its sample. This sample includes further DNA sequences coding for the same CDR3. V and J are TRBV7-9 and TRBJ2-7; D is possibly TRBD2 (6 bases). V lost 1 base and J 1 base, leaving 11 bases between the germline ends. Germline CDR1 reads SEHNR; CDR2 reads FQNEAQ (reference sequence). The CDR3 sequence is 15 residues long. The CDR3 DNA sequence: TGTGCCAGCAGCTTAGTCGCCAGCGGGTCCTACGAGCAGTACTTC. Translation: CASSLVASGSYEQYF.

V usage is TRBV2 and J usage is TRBJ2-2; TRBD1 matches 9 bases. Germline CDR1 and CDR2: SNHLY and FYNNEI. Trimming cost V 6 bases and J 5 bases; bases outside gene matches: 25. This CDR3 is built from 21 residues. CDR3 DNA: TGTGCCAGCAGCGACCTAAAGCAGCAAGCTGTACAGGGGGCGCGTACCGGGGAGCTGTTTTTT. Its protein is CASSDLKQQAVQGARTGELFF.

This clone was seen a single time. V usage is TRBV7-8 and J usage is TRBJ2-1; TRBD1 is a possible D gene (6 bases). The CDR3 is 13 residues long. The V end was cut by 1 base, the J end by 8 bases, with 9 bases between. The germline V gene has CDR1 SGHVS and CDR2 FQNEAQ. CDR3 region: CASSLDRDDEQFF. In nucleotides, the CDR3 is TGTGCCAGCAGCTTAGACAGGGACGATGAGCAGTTCTTC.

This chain connects TRBV7-9 to TRBJ2-5; D could derive from TRBD1 or TRBD2 (6 bases each). V lost 6 bases and J lost 4, with 15 bases in between. Germline V gene data show CDR1 as SEHNR and CDR2 as FQNEAQ (reference sequence). The CDR3 totals 14 residues. CDR3 in DNA: TGTGCCAGCAGTTACTCCGGGGGCCGAGAGACCCAGTACTTC. As protein: CASSYSGGRETQYF.

The rearrangement joins TRBV6-5 to TRBJ2-1; 8 nucleotides match TRBD2. This CDR3 has 15 residues. V was pared by 5 bases and J by 4 bases, with 7 bases of the junction left unmatched. CDR1 and CDR2 (germline): MNHEY, SVGAGI. The CDR3 loop is CASSTPSGGYNEQFF. The CDR3 bases are TGTGCCAGCAGTACCCCCAGCGGGGGATACAATGAGCAGTTCTTC.

The gene calls are TRBV29-1 and TRBJ1-3; 10 bases are a match to TRBD1. V lost 6 bases, J lost 6 bases, and 11 bases stayed unmatched. The CDR3 has 15 amino acids. Germline V lookup: CDR1 SQVTM, CDR2 ANQGSEA. DNA for the CDR3: TGCAGCGTCAGCCTGACAGGGGGCCTAGAAAACACCATATATTTT. Residues: CSVSLTGGLENTIYF.

The gene calls are TRBV27 and TRBJ2-1; no firm D call. The CDR3 has 14 residues. Germline V CDR1 and CDR2: MNHEY, SMNVEV (reference sequence). The V end was cut by 3 bases, the J end by 2 bases, with 8 bases between. CDR3 sequence reads: CASSLQLPYNEQFF. The CDR3 region has the DNA TGTGCCAGCAGTTTGCAGCTTCCCTACAATGAGCAGTTCTTC.

The chain combines TRBV5-1 with TRBJ2-7; TRBD2 might be the D (6 bases). Trimming removed 4 bases at V and 1 base at J, with 9 bases between. The CDR3 sequence is 13 residues long. Germline CDR1 reads SGHRS; CDR2 reads YFSETQ. The CDR3: CASSAGLSYEQYF. The CDR3 nucleotides are TGCGCCAGCAGCGCGGGACTGTCCTACGAGCAGTACTTC.

Turning to this clone: Other DNA sequences in this sample translate to the same CDR3. The J gene is TRBJ1-1, the V gene TRBV6-5; D possibly corresponds to TRBD1 (5 bases). This CDR3 is 13 amino acids long. V was pared by 7 bases and J by 3 bases, with 12 bases between. Germline CDR1 MNHEY, CDR2 SVGAGI. The CDR3 is CASTRGGDTEAFF. The CDR3 bases are TGTGCCAGCACCCGCGGGGGGGACACTGAAGCTTTCTTT.

The J gene is TRBJ2-7, the V gene TRBV10-3; perhaps TRBD1 as D (5 bases). Germline values: CDR1 ENHRY, CDR2 SYGVKD. V lost 4 bases and J lost 4, with 20 bases in between. CDR3 size: 16 residues. CDR3 residues: CAISVNTGTIIYEQYF. The DNA of the CDR3 is TGTGCCATCAGTGTTAATACAGGAACTATAATATACGAGCAGTACTTC.

As DNA, the CDR3 is TGTGCCAGCCACTTGTGGAGGGAAGAGACCCAGTACTTC. Translating gives CASHLWREETQYF. V is TRBV2 and J is TRBJ2-5; tentatively, D is TRBD2 (6 bases). CDR1 and CDR2 (germline): SNHLY, FYNNEI. V shed 8 bases and J shed 3 bases, with 13 bases lying between them. The CDR3 length is 13 residues.

About this clone itself: Distinct nucleotide sequences in the sample also encode this CDR3. The chain uses TRBV5-1 and TRBJ2-3; 8 bases align to TRBD1. CDR1 and CDR2 from the germline V gene are SGHRS and YFSETQ. V was pared by 4 bases and J by 6 bases, with 7 bases of the junction left unmatched. This CDR3 is built from 14 residues. The CDR3 loop is CASSPDRVTDTQYF. The CDR3 DNA reads TGCGCCAGCAGCCCGGACAGGGTAACTGATACGCAGTATTTT.

CDR3 nucleotides: TGTGCCAGCAGCCTAGACAGGGGGCAGGGTGGCTACACCTTC. Its protein is CASSLDRGQGGYTF. The chain uses TRBV7-2 and TRBJ1-2, with TRBD1 matching over 10 bases. This CDR3 region has 14 residues. Trimming took 5 bases from V and 7 from J; bases not matched to a gene: 7. Germline CDR1 reads SGHTA; CDR2 reads FQGNSA.

About this clone: This may be a read error: a much more frequent sequence differs by one nucleotide. The chain has TRBV6-6 and TRBJ1-6; D unclear. With 6 bases removed from V and 0 bases from J, the gap between germline ends came to 0 bases. The CDR3 contains 12 residues. Germline CDR1 reads MNHNY; CDR2 reads SVGAGI (reference sequence). The CDR3: CASSSYNSPLHF. CDR3 DNA: TGTGCCAGCAGCTCCTATAATTCACCCCTCCACTTT.

V usage is TRBV2 and J usage is TRBJ1-5, with 8 bases aligning to TRBD1. Germline trimming cut 6 bases from V and 6 bases from J; bases unmatched to any gene: 4. Per the germline V gene, CDR1 is SNHLY and CDR2 is FYNNEI. This CDR3 region has 13 residues. The CDR3 nucleotides are TGTGCCAGCAGCCCAGGGGGCTTTCAGCCCCAGCATTTT. This codes for CASSPGGFQPQHF.

J is TRBJ1-4 and V is TRBV5-6; the D gene is possibly TRBD1 (6 bases). Trimming stripped 0 bases from V and 4 bases from J, with 16 bases between. Germline V gives CDR1 SGHDT, CDR2 YYEEEE. The CDR3 consists of 17 residues. In DNA form, the CDR3 reads TGTGCCAGCAGCTTGGCCGGGGGGGCCGGCTATAATGAAAAACTGTTTTTT. It encodes CASSLAGGAGYNEKLFF.

This clone was recorded once. This chain connects TRBV6-5 to TRBJ1-4, with a weak D call TRBD1 (5 bases). Trimming removed 5 bases at V and 1 base at J, with 11 bases between. The CDR3 runs 15 residues. From germline, CDR1 is MNHEY and CDR2 SVGAGI. This CDR3 is CASSLSGVTNEKLFF. For the CDR3, the DNA is TGTGCCAGCAGTCTCTCGGGGGTAACTAATGAAAAACTGTTTTTT.

This sequence joins TRBV7-9 and TRBJ1-4; a weak D match, TRBD1 (6 bases). The germline V gene encodes CDR1 SEHNR and CDR2 FQNEAQ (reference sequence). The V gene lost 1 base and the J gene lost 3 bases, with 9 bases spanning the gap. The CDR3 totals 15 residues. CDR3 region: CASSLEGGANEKLFF. CDR3 coding DNA: TGTGCCAGCAGCTTAGAAGGGGGAGCTAATGAAAAACTGTTTTTT. Combining the CDR3 with reference TRBV7-9 and TRBJ1-4 gives the whole variable domain DTGVSQNPRHKITKRGQNVTFRCDPISEHNRLYWYRQTLGQGPEFLTYFQNEAQLEKSRLLSDRFSAERPKGSFSTLEIQRTEQGDSAMYLCASSLEGGANEKLFFGSGTQLSVL.

The rearrangement links TRBV7-3 to TRBJ2-7; D is undetermined. The V gene lost 4 bases and the J gene lost 0 bases, with 28 bases spanning the gap. The V gene's germline CDR1 is SGHTA and CDR2 FQGTGA. The CDR3 runs 20 residues. The CDR3, as DNA: TGTGCCAGCAGCTCCCGTCCTACGCAGATAGAAAATTCGAGCTCCTACGAGCAGTACTTC. Protein product: CASSSRPTQIENSSSYEQYF.

A remark on this clone: The same CDR3 also results from other DNA sequences found in this sample. The chain is built from TRBV6-5 and TRBJ1-2, with TRBD1 identical over 11 bases. The CDR3 contains 13 residues. Germline V gene data show CDR1 as MNHEY and CDR2 as SVGAGI. The V gene end was trimmed by 6 bases and the J gene end by 6 bases; junction bases not matched to a gene: 3. This chain's CDR3 is CASSRTGGHGYTF. The CDR3 region has the DNA TGTGCCAGCAGCCGGACAGGGGGCCATGGCTACACCTTC.

The chain couples TRBV18 to TRBJ2-7, with TRBD1 identical over 7 bases. Germline loops: CDR1 KGHSH, CDR2 LQKENI. This CDR3 has 13 amino acids. Trimming cost V 5 bases and J 6 bases; bases outside gene matches: 7. CDR3 nucleotides: TGTGCCAGCTCAACCGACAGGGTTGGCGAGCAGTACTTC. Translating it yields CASSTDRVGEQYF.

The chain carries TRBV5-1 and TRBJ2-3; D gene uncertain. CDR3 length: 13 residues. V lost 1 base and J lost 4, with 7 bases in between. CDR1 is SGHRS and CDR2 is YFSETQ in the germline V gene. The CDR3: CASSLIAADTQYF. CDR3 DNA sequence: TGCGCCAGCAGCTTGATAGCTGCAGATACGCAGTATTTT.

The chain has TRBV10-2 and TRBJ2-7, with TRBD1 identical over 8 bases. The germline CDR1 and CDR2 sequences are WSHSY and SAAADI. The CDR3 is 14 amino acids. The V and J ends lost 4 bases and 7 bases, in that order; junction bases with no gene match: 9. The CDR3: CASSGADRASEQYF. DNA for the CDR3: TGCGCCAGCAGTGGGGCGGACAGGGCGTCGGAGCAGTACTTC.